The present entry profiles one TCR beta chain with its context. Its specificity is unknown. Germline lookup yields CDR1 SGHNT and CDR2 YENEEA. The CDR3 is 14 amino acids. V was pared by 5 bases and J by 1 base, with 11 bases between. This record comes from a study of shared clonotypes between healthy human individuals. Original data processing: ImmunoSEQ only sent back junction sequences with no quality scores, so filtering was done differently. Clones were sequenced by immunoSEQ multiplex PCR, and TCRdb holds only the in-frame ones, with some missing. The V and J calls and the clone size are those of that table, but D and trimming were determined from the DNA. Among over 750,000 clones, about 96% were seen once, and the ten largest hold approximately 0.2%. Terminally differentiated effector memory CD45RA+ cells were left out of the naive CD8 fraction, which was CD45RO-negative and positively selected for CCR7. All participating donors were Caucasian adults from Nashville, Tennessee.

Whole-study results and caveats: Researchers found naive subsets generally carried larger estimated richness than memory subsets.

The sequence was obtained from a man aged 25 to 40 in good health. Sequencing was carried out using naive CD8+ T cells sorted from blood. The chain couples TRBV11-3 to TRBJ2-5; the D call may be TRBD1 or TRBD2 (6 bases each). The CDR3 DNA sequence: TGTGCCAGCAGCCCAAGGGGGGTCCAAGAGACCCAGTACTTC. It is translated as CASSPRGVQETQYF.